The entry below gives a single TCR beta chain sequence along with its context. Amplification yielded TCR beta CDR3 regions, with RNA transcripts as the source. Carried out on the TCR CDR3, a first-round RT-PCR used the HTBI primer set. In TCRdb, the multiplex PCR reads were re-called with MiXCR into one record per CDR3 protein. Of 600,000 or so distinct CDR3 sequences in the sample, approximately 15% were seen once. This entry comes from a study of T cells in Graves' hyperthyroidism and ophthalmopathy. The CDR3 spans 13 residues. Germline CDR1 is MNHEY and CDR2 is SVGEGT. The V end lost 7 bases, the J end lost 6 bases, and 13 bases lay between the germline ends.

The clonotype was recovered from a woman in her 50s with Graves' ophthalmopathy. The V gene is TRBV6-2 or TRBV6-3, the J gene TRBJ1-5, with D possibly TRBD1 on 6 matching bases. Sample: blood. The CDR3: CASKSSDSQPQHF. The CDR3 region has the DNA TGTGCCAGCAAATCCTCGGACAGTCAGCCCCAGCATTTT.